In this sample, the clone carrying this T cell receptor beta chain turned up many times. The data belong to a study of T cells in Graves' hyperthyroidism and ophthalmopathy. Germline CDR1 and CDR2: MNHNS and SASEGT. Unmatched junction bases numbered 11, after V lost 1 base and J lost 8 bases. This CDR3 spans 17 amino acids. Amplified TCR beta CDR3 regions came from RNA transcripts. During a first-round RT-PCR of the TCR CDR3, the HTBI primer set was used. TCRdb re-derived calls from the multiplex PCR reads in MiXCR, one entry per CDR3 protein. The sample contains 450,000 to 700,000 distinct CDR3 sequences, roughly 46% of which appear only once.

The sequencing input was peripheral blood or thyroid tissue (not recorded which). The TCR originated in a woman aged 18-29 years with Graves' hyperthyroidism. The rearrangement links TRBV6-1 to TRBJ1-4; 9 positions match TRBD1. CDR3 nucleotide sequence: TGTGCCAGCAGTGAAGAACTCCGGGACAGGGCAGGGGAAAAACTGTTTTTT. This translates into CASSEELRDRAGEKLFF.